Following are 4 T cell receptor beta chains from one sample sequenced in a study of T cell responses to AZD1222 COVID-19 vaccine. Profiled with immunoSEQ multiplex PCR; TCRdb holds only in-frame clones, not every one. This table holds over 120,000 clones, around nine tenths found once. Material: peripheral blood, obtained 28 days after the second AZD1222 dose. The source is an adult who received the AZD1222 COVID-19 vaccine.

The chain uses TRBV7-2 and TRBJ2-7, with no clear D. The V and J ends lost 8 bases and 6 bases respectively, with 14 bases between them. Germline loops: CDR1 SGHTA, CDR2 FQGNSA. The CDR3 totals 12 residues. Here the CDR3 reads CASESVALEQYF. CDR3 coding DNA: TGTGCCAGCGAGAGCGTTGCTCTCGAGCAGTACTTC.

This clone came up many times. The chain employs TRBV7-2 and TRBJ2-1, with D unclear. The CDR3 has 13 amino acids. V was trimmed by 0 bases and J by 5 bases, leaving 5 bases between them. Looked up from germline, CDR1 is SGHTA and CDR2 is FQGNSA. CDR3 sequence (DNA): TGTGCCAGCAGCTTAGCGCCAGACAATGAGCAGTTCTTC. This gives the protein CASSLAPDNEQFF.

This clone was detected a few times. The chain carries TRBV30 and TRBJ2-4; a weak D match, TRBD2 (6 bases). V was cut by 0 bases and J by 2 bases, with 11 bases left in between. CDR1 and CDR2 (germline): GTSNPN, SVGIG (reference sequence). There are 15 residues in the CDR3. CDR3 DNA sequence: TGTGCCTGGAGTGTATGGAGGGGATCCAAAAACATTCAGTACTTC. Its translation is CAWSVWRGSKNIQYF.

The rearrangement joins TRBV18 to TRBJ1-5; D possibly corresponds to TRBD1 (5 bases). Trimming pared 1 base from V and 4 bases from J, leaving 11 bases between. Germline assignment: CDR1 KGHSH and CDR2 LQKENI. The CDR3 totals 15 residues. The CDR3 is CASSPQQGRNQPQHF. CDR3 coding DNA: TGTGCCAGCTCACCACAGCAGGGTAGAAATCAGCCCCAGCATTTT.